The 2 T cell receptor beta chains below all came from one sample that was sequenced in a study of blood T cells in healthy people across ages (dated by TCRdb to the mid-2010s). Libraries were constructed by 5' RACE. TCRdb names Illumina HiSeq 2500 as the instrument used. The second PCR ran for roughly 7 to 11 cycles and used a J-beta primer mix along with a sample-barcoded 5' primer. The public sequencing data were trimmed at Q25 with fastp and processed into clonotypes with MiXCR by TCRdb, which kept only in-frame beta chains. Every CDR3 protein is listed once, alongside the most common genes and DNA of its rows. The sample includes about 1,400,000 distinct CDR3 sequences, with roughly 60% observed a single time. The top ten clonotypes cover 6.7% of the sample. The sequenced sample was blood. These receptors all come from a man between 18 and 29 years old in good health.

This clonotype turned up a few times. The chain employs TRBV24-1 and TRBJ2-3; 10 positions agree with TRBD1. CDR1 is KGHDR and CDR2 is SFDVKD in the germline V gene. The CDR3 spans 16 residues. The junction had 8 bases not matched to a gene; V was cut back by 3 bases and J by 6 bases. The CDR3 sequence: CATSDADRGLLDTQYF. The CDR3 DNA follows: TGTGCCACCAGTGATGCGGACAGGGGGTTGCTGGATACGCAGTATTTT.

This chain connects TRBV2 to TRBJ2-4; 10 nucleotides match TRBD2. The J call is in doubt because the DNA end fits TRBJ2-7 better. The CDR3 consists of 14 residues. CDR1 is SNHLY and CDR2 is FYNNEI in the germline V gene. CDR3 in DNA: TGTGCCAGCAGGGATACTAGCGGGGTAAACGAGCAGTACTTC. This gives the protein CASRDTSGVNEQYF.